This T cell receptor beta chain was identified during a study of shared clonotypes between healthy human individuals. Study results and caveats: Genetic and exposure-history diversity was limited by the few donors.

Concerning this clone itself: Its antigen remains unknown.

Germline CDR1 PRHDT, CDR2 FYEKMQ (reference sequence). This CDR3 spans 16 amino acids. V gave up 0 bases and J gave up 6 bases; unmatched junction bases: 9. When replicate PCRs were run on sorted subsets, they used 200 to 250 ng DNA, 30,000 to 35,000 T cell genomes. Per the authors' pipeline: Filtering was not the same, since immunoSEQ gave junction-only sequences without quality scores. Profiling relied on immunoSEQ multiplex PCR, and the TCRdb table lists in-frame clones only, not all of them. Clone size and the V and J calls come from that table; the DNA yielded D and trimming. The table has a few million clones, approximately 94% seen once.

This clonotype originated in a man between 18 and 35 years old in good health. The V call is TRBV13, the J call TRBJ1-2; 8 bases are shared with TRBD1. The source material was naive CD4+ T cells sorted from blood. Subset given: CD45RA+ positively selected. CDR3 sequence reads: CASSLGRGRGHNGYTF. Written as DNA, the CDR3 is TGTGCCAGCAGCTTAGGCCGCGGCAGGGGGCACAATGGCTACACCTTC.